Listed below are T cell receptor beta chains from one sample, sequenced in a study of cytomegalovirus exposure and HLA in healthy donors. Sequencing was performed with immunoSEQ multiplex PCR; in TCRdb, only in-frame clones are kept and a portion is missing. This sample has 130,000 or so clones; around 80% occur once, and the top ten carry approximately 3%. Material: PBMCs. These receptors originate from a woman aged 18-29 years in good health and CMV-seropositive. CDR3s include the opening cysteine and the closing phenylalanine or tryptophan. D genes are given only for firm matches. Size is omitted from some rows. Given values are once, few, many or a class for expanded clones.

-	TRBV6-6	14	TRBJ1-5	-	CASSYSSGRQPQHF	TGTGCCAGCAGTTACTCGTCGGGGAGGCAGCCCCAGCATTTT
-	TRBV30	13	TRBJ1-2	-	CAWSVGQGLGYTF	TGTGCCTGGAGTGTAGGGCAGGGGCTTGGCTACACCTTC
-	TRBV5-1	14	TRBJ1-5	-	CASSLDGSNQPQHF	TGCGCCAGCAGCTTGGACGGTAGCAATCAGCCCCAGCATTTT
TRBD1	TRBV7-6	14	TRBJ2-3	-	CASSLDRGADTQYF	TGTGCCAGCAGCTTAGACAGGGGTGCAGATACGCAGTATTTT
TRBD2	TRBV25-1	15	TRBJ2-1	-	CASSLAGGPHNEQFF	TGTGCCAGCAGTTTAGCGGGGGGGCCCCACAATGAGCAGTTCTTC
-	TRBV5-1	13	TRBJ1-3	-	CASSLGGENTIYF	TGCGCCAGCAGTCTGGGGGGTGAAAACACCATATATTTT
-	TRBV27	14	TRBJ2-1	-	CASSWADNYNEQFF	TGTGCCAGCAGTTGGGCGGACAACTACAATGAGCAGTTCTTC
TRBD2	TRBV7-3	16	TRBJ2-1	-	CASSLIGGLAMEEQFF	TGTGCCAGCAGCTTAATCGGGGGACTAGCGATGGAAGAGCAGTTCTTC
-	TRBV5-5	15	TRBJ2-3	-	CASNSSGDGTDTQYF	TGTGCCAGCAACTCGTCAGGGGACGGGACAGATACGCAGTATTTT
-	TRBV19	16	TRBJ2-3	-	CASSFGETRSTDTQYF	TGTGCCAGTAGTTTCGGAGAGACTAGAAGCACAGATACGCAGTATTTT
-	TRBV7-6	14	TRBJ2-7	-	CASSQPGSPYEQYF	TGTGCCAGCAGCCAGCCCGGGAGTCCCTACGAGCAGTACTTC
-	TRBV29-1	15	TRBJ1-2	-	CSLTGRPGVDYGYTF	TGCAGCTTAACGGGGAGGCCGGGCGTCGACTATGGCTACACCTTC
TRBD1	TRBV7-9	14	TRBJ1-2	-	CASSPTGNNYGYTF	TGTGCCAGCAGCCCGACAGGGAATAACTATGGCTACACCTTC
TRBD1	TRBV13	15	TRBJ2-7	-	CASSYRGPSSYEQYF	TGTGCCAGCAGCTACAGGGGGCCGAGCTCCTACGAGCAGTACTTC
TRBD2	TRBV7-9	15	TRBJ2-5	-	CASSQGGLAGETQYF	TGTGCCAGCAGCCAGGGGGGACTAGCAGGAGAGACCCAGTACTTC
TRBD2	TRBV6-5	14	TRBJ2-7	-	CASSEIGLVYEQYF	TGTGCCAGCAGTGAAATAGGACTAGTCTACGAGCAGTACTTC
-	TRBV11-3	12	TRBJ2-7	-	CASSFGGTEQYF	TGTGCCAGCAGCTTCGGGGGTACCGAGCAGTACTTC
TRBD1	TRBV6-6	14	TRBJ2-5	-	CASTWDRAGETQYF	TGTGCCAGCACCTGGGACAGGGCTGGAGAGACCCAGTACTTC
TRBD1	TRBV7-9	18	TRBJ2-2	-	CATPLINLGQGTIGELFF	TGTGCGACCCCCCTTATAAATCTCGGACAGGGGACGATCGGGGAGCTGTTTTTT
-	TRBV6-1	13	TRBJ2-5	-	CASTQAPGETQYF	TGTGCCAGCACCCAGGCCCCTGGGGAGACCCAGTACTTC
-	TRBV19	13	TRBJ1-1	-	CASSFQSGTEAFF	TGTGCCAGTAGCTTCCAAAGCGGGACTGAAGCTTTCTTT
TRBD1	TRBV7-9	15	TRBJ1-2	-	CASSFPGTAFYGYTF	TGTGCCAGCAGCTTCCCCGGGACAGCTTTCTATGGCTACACCTTC
-	TRBV5-6	14	TRBJ1-2	-	CAGSSNHRVGGYTF	TGTGCCGGCAGCTCTAACCATCGGGTGGGTGGCTACACCTTC
-	TRBV5-1	16	TRBJ1-3	-	CASSWGGGDPGNTIYF	TGCGCCAGCAGCTGGGGAGGGGGTGATCCTGGAAACACCATATATTTT
-	TRBV28	14	TRBJ2-3	once	CASSLIGAPDTQYF	TGTGCCAGCAGTTTAATTGGGGCCCCAGATACGCAGTATTTT
-	TRBV10-3	14	TRBJ1-2	-	CAISEPRLDGGYTF	TGTGCCATCAGTGAGCCGAGGCTGGATGGTGGCTACACCTTC
-	TRBV5-1	15	TRBJ2-5	once	CASSLSAGLGETQYF	TGCGCCAGCAGCTTGTCCGCGGGGCTTGGAGAGACCCAGTACTTC
TRBD2	TRBV6-6	13	TRBJ2-5	-	CAVGTNLPETQYF	TGTGCTGTGGGGACTAACCTTCCAGAGACCCAGTACTTC
TRBD2	TRBV19	15	TRBJ2-7	-	CASSIKALAGLEQYF	TGTGCCAGTAGTATAAAGGCCCTAGCGGGACTCGAGCAGTACTTC
-	TRBV6-6	14	TRBJ1-1	-	CASSAGEMNTEAFF	TGTGCCAGCAGCGCAGGGGAAATGAACACTGAAGCTTTCTTT
TRBD2	TRBV10-2	13	TRBJ2-5	-	CASRAGGVETQYF	TGCGCCAGCAGAGCGGGGGGCGTGGAGACCCAGTACTTC
-	TRBV2	11	TRBJ1-5	-	CASSVTGPQHF	TGTGCCAGCAGTGTTACAGGCCCCCAGCATTTT
-	TRBV10-1	12	TRBJ2-2	once	CASGAGAGELFF	TGCGCCAGCGGGGCAGGGGCCGGGGAGCTGTTTTTT
TRBD1	TRBV4-1	15	TRBJ2-7	-	CASSQPGQGAYEQYF	TGCGCCAGCAGCCAACCGGGACAGGGGGCATACGAGCAGTACTTC
TRBD1	TRBV7-2	15	TRBJ1-1	-	CASSPRGWKNTEAFF	TGTGCCAGCAGCCCCAGGGGGTGGAAGAACACTGAAGCTTTCTTT
-	TRBV9	15	TRBJ2-1	-	CASSVAQYDANEQFF	TGTGCCAGCAGCGTAGCTCAGTATGATGCCAATGAGCAGTTCTTC
TRBD2	TRBV7-9	16	TRBJ2-5	-	CASSLPGLAGRETQYF	TGTGCCAGCAGCTTACCAGGACTAGCGGGGAGGGAGACCCAGTACTTC
-	TRBV12-5	12	TRBJ1-2	-	CASGLISYGYTF	TGTGCTAGTGGTTTGATTAGCTATGGCTACACCTTC
-	TRBV6-1	15	TRBJ1-5	-	CASRDTGYSNQPQHF	TGCGCCAGCAGGGATACAGGATATAGCAATCAGCCCCAGCATTTT
-	TRBV7-6	15	TRBJ1-3	-	CASSLDTGNGNTIYF	TGTGCCAGCAGCTTAGATACCGGGAACGGAAACACCATATATTTT
TRBD1	TRBV6-1	13	TRBJ1-1	-	CASSGQGATEAFF	TGTGCCAGCAGTGGACAGGGGGCGACTGAAGCTTTCTTT